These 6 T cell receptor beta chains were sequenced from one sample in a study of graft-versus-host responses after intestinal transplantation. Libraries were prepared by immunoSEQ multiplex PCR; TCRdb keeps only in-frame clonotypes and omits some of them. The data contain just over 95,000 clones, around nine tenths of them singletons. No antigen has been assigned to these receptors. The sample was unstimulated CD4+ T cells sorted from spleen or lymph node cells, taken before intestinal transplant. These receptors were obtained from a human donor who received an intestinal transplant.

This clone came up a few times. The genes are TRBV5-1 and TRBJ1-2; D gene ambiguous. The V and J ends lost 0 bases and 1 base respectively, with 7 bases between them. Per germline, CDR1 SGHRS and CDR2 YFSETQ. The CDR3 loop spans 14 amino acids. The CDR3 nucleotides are TGCGCCAGCAGCTTGGTCGACAATAACTATGGCTACACCTTC. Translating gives CASSLVDNNYGYTF.

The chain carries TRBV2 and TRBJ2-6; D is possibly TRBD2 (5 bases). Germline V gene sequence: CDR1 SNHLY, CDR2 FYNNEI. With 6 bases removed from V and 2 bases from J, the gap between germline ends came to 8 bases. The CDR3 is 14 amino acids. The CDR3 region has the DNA TGTGCCAGCAGGGTCGGGGCTGGGGCCAACGTCCTGACTTTC. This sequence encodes CASRVGAGANVLTF.

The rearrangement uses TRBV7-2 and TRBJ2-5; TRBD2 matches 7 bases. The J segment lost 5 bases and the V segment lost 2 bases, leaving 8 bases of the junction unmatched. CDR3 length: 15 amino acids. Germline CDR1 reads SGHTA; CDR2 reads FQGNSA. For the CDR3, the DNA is TGTGCCAGCAGCTTATTCCAGCGGGGTACGGAGACCCAGTACTTC. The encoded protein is CASSLFQRGTETQYF.

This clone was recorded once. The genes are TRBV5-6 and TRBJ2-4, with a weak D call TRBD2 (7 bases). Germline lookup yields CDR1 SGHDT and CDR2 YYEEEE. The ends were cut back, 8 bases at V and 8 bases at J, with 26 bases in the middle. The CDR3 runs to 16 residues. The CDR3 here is CASRRGRGGSGYIQYF. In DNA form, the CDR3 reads TGTGCCAGTCGGAGGGGGAGGGGAGGTAGCGGGTACATTCAGTACTTC.

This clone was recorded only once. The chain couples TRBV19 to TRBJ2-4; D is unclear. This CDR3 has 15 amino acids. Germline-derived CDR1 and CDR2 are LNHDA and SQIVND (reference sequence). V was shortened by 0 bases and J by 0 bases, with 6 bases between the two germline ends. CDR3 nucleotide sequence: TGTGCCAGTAGTATAGATACGGGAGCCAAAAACATTCAGTACTTC. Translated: CASSIDTGAKNIQYF.

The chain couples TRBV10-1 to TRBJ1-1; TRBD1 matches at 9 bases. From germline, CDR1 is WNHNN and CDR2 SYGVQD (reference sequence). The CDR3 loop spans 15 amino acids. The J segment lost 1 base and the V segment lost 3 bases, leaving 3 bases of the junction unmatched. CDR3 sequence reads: CASSETGGKNTEAFF. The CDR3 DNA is TGCGCCAGCAGTGAAACAGGGGGCAAGAACACTGAAGCTTTCTTT.